Below, 15 T cell receptor beta chains from the same sample are listed, as sequenced in a study of T cell responses to AZD1222 COVID-19 vaccine. TCRdb's copy holds only in-frame clones and misses some; the assay was immunoSEQ multiplex PCR. The sample lists 150,000 to 200,000 clones; 85% to 90% were seen once. Sequenced here: peripheral blood, sampled on day 0 of AZD1222 vaccination. The source is an adult in good health.

The rearrangement links TRBV5-1 to TRBJ2-7; 7 nucleotides match TRBD2. This CDR3 contains 14 residues. Germline values: CDR1 SGHRS, CDR2 YFSETQ. V shed 1 base, J shed 7 bases, and the junction held 8 bases outside the gene matches. The CDR3 loop is CASSLISGREEQYF. CDR3 sequence (DNA): TGCGCCAGCAGCTTGATATCAGGGAGGGAAGAGCAGTACTTC.

V gene TRBV27 combines with J gene TRBJ2-7, with TRBD1 identical over 11 bases. Losses at the gene ends were 5 bases for V and 5 bases for J; bases not matched to a gene: 11. Looked up from germline, CDR1 is MNHEY and CDR2 is SMNVEV (reference sequence). This CDR3 spans 16 amino acids. CDR3 region: CASSAKPGQGGNEQYF. In DNA form, the CDR3 reads TGTGCCAGCAGTGCAAAACCGGGACAGGGGGGCAACGAGCAGTACTTC.

This clone was seen a handful of times. This chain's CDR3 is CASSPIEWGRASTDTQYF. The CDR3 coding sequence is TGTGCCAGCTCACCAATTGAATGGGGGCGTGCTAGCACAGATACGCAGTATTTT. The chain links TRBV18 to TRBJ2-3; weak D call: TRBD1 (6 bases). With 2 bases removed from V and 0 bases from J, the gap between germline ends came to 18 bases. The CDR3 runs to 18 residues. Germline CDR1 reads KGHSH; CDR2 reads LQKENI.

The genes are TRBV25-1 and TRBJ2-4; D may correspond to TRBD1 or TRBD2 (6 bases each). CDR1 is MGHDK and CDR2 is SYGVNS in the germline V gene. This CDR3 has 15 residues. V was shortened by 1 base and J by 13 bases, with 20 bases between the two germline ends. The CDR3 DNA follows: TGTGCCAGCAGTGAATCCGGGGGAACAGGGAAGCGACAGTACTTC. Translating gives CASSESGGTGKRQYF. Variable domain in full (rest from reference TRBV25-1 and TRBJ2-4): EADIYQTPRYLVIGTGKKITLECSQTMGHDKMYWYQQDPGMELHLIHYSYGVNSTEKGDLSSESTVSRIRTEHFPLTLESARPSHTSQYLCASSESGGTGKRQYFGAGTRLSVL.

This chain links TRBV4-3 with TRBJ1-6; 7 bases are a match to TRBD1. Trimming removed 0 bases from V and 8 bases from J; junction bases left unmatched: 4. The CDR3 has 15 residues. CDR1 is LGHNA and CDR2 is YSLEER in the germline V gene. CDR3: CASSQETRGYSPLHF. The CDR3 DNA is TGCGCCAGCAGCCAAGAGACCAGGGGGTATTCACCCCTCCACTTT.

This chain joins TRBV5-4 and TRBJ2-1, with D tentatively TRBD1 (6 bases). Trimming stripped 3 bases from V and 5 bases from J, with 9 bases between. CDR1 is SGHNT, CDR2 YYREEE, per germline (reference sequence). The length of the CDR3 is 13 residues. As DNA, the CDR3 is TGTGCCAGCAGCTACACAGGGAACAATGAGCAGTTCTTC. This codes for CASSYTGNNEQFF.

The gene calls are TRBV10-3 and TRBJ2-7; 14 positions agree with TRBD2. Germline-derived CDR1 and CDR2 are ENHRY and SYGVKD. This CDR3 is built from 13 residues. Trimming removed 8 bases from V and 6 bases from J; junction bases left unmatched: 3. CDR3 region: CAILGLAGGEQYF. The CDR3 nucleotides are TGTGCCATCTTAGGACTAGCGGGGGGCGAGCAGTACTTC.

This chain links TRBV19 with TRBJ1-4; TRBD1 aligns across 7 bases. CDR1 is LNHDA, CDR2 SQIVND, per germline (reference sequence). The CDR3 is 16 amino acids. V lost 3 bases and J lost 2; bases outside the gene matches: 6. CDR3 nucleotides: TGTGCCAGTAGTATGGGACAGTTGGGGACTAATGAAAAACTGTTTTTT. Translating gives CASSMGQLGTNEKLFF.

The chain combines TRBV4-1 with TRBJ2-1, with 7 bases aligning to TRBD2. With 1 base clipped from V and 3 bases from J, the junction kept 6 bases outside the gene matches. Germline lookup yields CDR1 MGHRA and CDR2 YSYEKL. The CDR3 is made up of 16 amino acids. The CDR3 spells CASSQVARGSYNEQFF. DNA for the CDR3: TGCGCCAGCAGCCAAGTCGCGCGGGGGAGCTACAATGAGCAGTTCTTC.

V and J are TRBV7-9 and TRBJ2-1; possible D gene TRBD2, 6 bases. V was cut by 5 bases and J by 13 bases, with 21 bases left in between. The CDR3 is 14 amino acids. CDR1 is SEHNR, CDR2 FQNEAQ, per germline (reference sequence). DNA of the CDR3: TGTGCCAGCAGCGAGACAATTAGGCTAGCGATTCAGTTCTTC. As protein: CASSETIRLAIQFF.

Comment on this clone: The same CDR3 can be traced to other DNA sequences in this sample. V usage is TRBV7-9 and J usage is TRBJ1-3; no reliable D call. Trimming removed 1 base from V and 3 bases from J, with 4 bases in between. The CDR3 contains 13 residues. Per germline, CDR1 SEHNR and CDR2 FQNEAQ (reference sequence). CDR3 in amino acids: CASSLGDGNTIYF. DNA of the CDR3: TGTGCCAGCAGCTTAGGGGATGGAAACACCATATATTTT.

The chain combines TRBV28 with TRBJ2-7; 11 bases agree with TRBD2. The CDR3 is 13 amino acids. The germline V gene encodes CDR1 MDHEN and CDR2 SYDVKM. After removal of 6 bases from V and 3 bases from J, the junction contained 1 base not matched to a gene. The CDR3 is CASRLAGVYEQYF. CDR3 sequence (DNA): TGTGCCAGCAGACTAGCGGGAGTCTACGAGCAGTACTTC.

The V and J genes are TRBV4-1 and TRBJ2-5, with 14 nucleotides matching TRBD2. This CDR3 comprises 16 residues. J was trimmed by 1 base and V by 5 bases; bases with no gene match: 3. Germline values: CDR1 MGHRA, CDR2 YSYEKL. The CDR3 nucleotides are TGCGCCAGCAGCAACGGACTAGCGGGGGGCCAAGAGACCCAGTACTTC. Encoded protein: CASSNGLAGGQETQYF.

This sequence joins TRBV2 and TRBJ1-5, with D possibly being TRBD1 (5 bases). Germline V CDR1 and CDR2: SNHLY, FYNNEI. V lost 4 bases to trimming and J lost 2 bases, with 12 bases between them. The CDR3 is 15 residues long. The CDR3 region is CASSAQQGGNQPQHF. The CDR3, as DNA: TGTGCCAGCAGTGCTCAGCAGGGCGGCAATCAGCCCCAGCATTTT.

CDR3 loop: CASRATAGVYEQYF. The DNA for the CDR3 is TGCGCCAGCAGGGCGACGGCAGGCGTCTACGAGCAGTACTTC. The chain has TRBV10-2 and TRBJ2-7; no clear D. Germline V gene sequence: CDR1 WSHSY, CDR2 SAAADI. The V and J ends lost 6 bases and 3 bases respectively, with 15 bases between them. The CDR3 loop spans 14 amino acids.